Reported below is one TCR beta chain. The data belong to a study of CD8+ T cells in alopecia areata. Study-level information: Tofacitinib lasted 6 to 18 months, then 6 months off drug.

Germline-derived CDR1 and CDR2 are PRHDT and FYEKMQ (reference sequence). Trimming left V 5 bases short and J 2 bases short, with 10 bases between. The CDR3 runs 13 residues. Isolated RNA was reverse transcribed into cDNA used as the sequencing template. Repertoires were generated with immunoSEQ multiplex PCR, while TCRdb's copy carries only in-frame clones and drops some. The data hold over 100,000 clones, with 49% observed a single time. The rearrangement joins TRBV13 to TRBJ2-7; perhaps TRBD2 as D (6 bases). The clonotype was recovered from a human donor with alopecia areata. This material consisted of CD8+ T cells sorted from blood, taken at week 0. The CDR3, as DNA: TGTGCCAGCAGCCTAGCGCTTGCCTACGAGCAGTACTTC. Protein product: CASSLALAYEQYF.